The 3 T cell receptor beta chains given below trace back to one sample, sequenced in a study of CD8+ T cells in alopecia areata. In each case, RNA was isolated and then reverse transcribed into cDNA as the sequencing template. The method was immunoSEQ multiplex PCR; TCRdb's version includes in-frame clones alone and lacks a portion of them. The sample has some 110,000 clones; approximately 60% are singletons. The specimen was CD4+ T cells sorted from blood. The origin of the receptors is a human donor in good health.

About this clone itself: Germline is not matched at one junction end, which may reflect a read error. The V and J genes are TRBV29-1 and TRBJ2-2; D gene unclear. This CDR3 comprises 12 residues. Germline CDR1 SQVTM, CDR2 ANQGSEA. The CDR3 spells CSGERVTGELFF. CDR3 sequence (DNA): TGCAGCGGTGAAAGGGTTACCGGGGAGCTGTTTTTT.

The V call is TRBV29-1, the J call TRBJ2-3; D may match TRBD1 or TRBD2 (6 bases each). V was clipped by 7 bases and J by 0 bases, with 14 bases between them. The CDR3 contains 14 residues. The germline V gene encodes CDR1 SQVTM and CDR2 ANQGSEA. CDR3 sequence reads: CSAAKGGSTDTQYF. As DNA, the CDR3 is TGCAGCGCCGCCAAGGGGGGTAGCACAGATACGCAGTATTTT.

The CDR3 sequence is CASEGGAIQPQHF. CDR3 sequence (DNA): TGTGCCTCGGAAGGGGGCGCGATTCAGCCCCAGCATTTT. This chain links TRBV19 with TRBJ1-5; TRBD1 matches at 7 bases. V dropped 11 bases and J dropped 6; count of bases not matched to a gene: 10. The CDR3 has 13 amino acids. CDR1 LNHDA and CDR2 SQIVND come from the germline V gene (reference sequence).